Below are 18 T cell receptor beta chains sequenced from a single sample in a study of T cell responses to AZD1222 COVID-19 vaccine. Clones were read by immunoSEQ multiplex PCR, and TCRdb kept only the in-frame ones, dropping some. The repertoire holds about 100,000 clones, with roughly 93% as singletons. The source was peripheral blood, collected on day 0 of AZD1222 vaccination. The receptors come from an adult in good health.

The CDR3 DNA sequence: TGTGCCAGCTCACCAGGGACATATAATTCACCCCTCCACTTT. This codes for CASSPGTYNSPLHF. The V and J genes are TRBV18 and TRBJ1-6, with D tentatively TRBD1 (6 bases). V was trimmed by 2 bases and J by 4 bases, leaving 6 bases between them. Germline CDR1 is KGHSH and CDR2 is LQKENI. CDR3 length: 14 amino acids.

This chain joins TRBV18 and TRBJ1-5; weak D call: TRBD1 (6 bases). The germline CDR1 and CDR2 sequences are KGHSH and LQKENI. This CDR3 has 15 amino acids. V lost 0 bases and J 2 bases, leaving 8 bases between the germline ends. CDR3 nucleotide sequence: TGTGCCAGCTCACCACCGTCAGGGGGCAATCAGCCCCAGCATTTT. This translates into CASSPPSGGNQPQHF.

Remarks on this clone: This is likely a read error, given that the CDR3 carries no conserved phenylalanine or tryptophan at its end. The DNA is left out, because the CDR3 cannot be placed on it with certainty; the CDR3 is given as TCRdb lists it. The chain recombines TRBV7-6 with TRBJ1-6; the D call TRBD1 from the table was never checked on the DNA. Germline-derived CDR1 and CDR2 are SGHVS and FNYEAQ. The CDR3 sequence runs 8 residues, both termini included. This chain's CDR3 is CASSHPYQ.

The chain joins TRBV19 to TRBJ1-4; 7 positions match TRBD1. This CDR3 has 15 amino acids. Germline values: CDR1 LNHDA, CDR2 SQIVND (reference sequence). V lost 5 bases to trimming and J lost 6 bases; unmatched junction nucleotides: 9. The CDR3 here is CASSLVGGVDEKLFF. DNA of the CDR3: TGTGCCAGTAGTCTCGTAGGGGGCGTGGATGAAAAACTGTTTTTT.

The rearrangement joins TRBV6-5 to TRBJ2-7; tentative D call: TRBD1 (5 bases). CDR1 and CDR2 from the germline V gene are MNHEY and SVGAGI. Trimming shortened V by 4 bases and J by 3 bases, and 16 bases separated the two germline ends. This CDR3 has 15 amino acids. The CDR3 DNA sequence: TGTGCCAGCAGTTTCCGGACAAGGGCGAACTACGAGCAGTACTTC. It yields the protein CASSFRTRANYEQYF.

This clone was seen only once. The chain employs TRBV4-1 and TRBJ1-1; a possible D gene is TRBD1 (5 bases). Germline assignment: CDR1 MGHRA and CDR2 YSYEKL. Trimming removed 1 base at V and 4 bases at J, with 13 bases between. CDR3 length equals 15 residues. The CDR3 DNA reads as TGCGCCAGCAGCCAAGGTTATCAGGGAGGCACTGAAGCTTTCTTT. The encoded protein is CASSQGYQGGTEAFF.

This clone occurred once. CDR3 DNA: TGTGCCGCAGTCCAGGGGGCCCTATATGGCTACACCTTC. It encodes CAAVQGALYGYTF. The gene calls are TRBV6-5 and TRBJ1-2, with 8 bases lining up with TRBD1. V was pared by 11 bases and J by 5 bases, with 10 bases of the junction left unmatched. Germline V gives CDR1 MNHEY, CDR2 SVGAGI. The CDR3 has 13 residues.

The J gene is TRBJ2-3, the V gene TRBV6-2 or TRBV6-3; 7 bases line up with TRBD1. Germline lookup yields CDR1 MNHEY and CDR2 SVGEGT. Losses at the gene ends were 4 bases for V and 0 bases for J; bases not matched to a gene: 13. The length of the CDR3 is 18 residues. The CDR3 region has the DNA TGTGCCAGCAGTTCGACAGGGCCCCTGGCGGCTAGCACAGATACGCAGTATTTT. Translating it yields CASSSTGPLAASTDTQYF.

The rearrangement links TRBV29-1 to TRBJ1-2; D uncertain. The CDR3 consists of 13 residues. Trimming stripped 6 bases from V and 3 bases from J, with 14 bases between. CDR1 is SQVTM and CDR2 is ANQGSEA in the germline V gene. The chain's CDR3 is CSVEGLRDYGYTF. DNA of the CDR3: TGCAGCGTAGAGGGCCTACGGGACTATGGCTACACCTTC.

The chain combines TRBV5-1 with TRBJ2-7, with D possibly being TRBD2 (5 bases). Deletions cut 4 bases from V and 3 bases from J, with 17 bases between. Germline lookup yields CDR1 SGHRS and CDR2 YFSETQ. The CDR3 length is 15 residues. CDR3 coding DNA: TGCGCCAGCAGCCACCGCTCGGCGGGTCTCTACGAGCAGTACTTC. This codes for CASSHRSAGLYEQYF.

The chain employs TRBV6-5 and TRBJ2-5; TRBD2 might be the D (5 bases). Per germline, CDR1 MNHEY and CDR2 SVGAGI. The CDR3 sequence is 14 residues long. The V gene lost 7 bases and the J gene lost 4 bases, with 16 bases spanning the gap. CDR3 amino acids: CASISLASGETQYF. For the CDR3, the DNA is TGTGCCAGCATATCTCTAGCTTCCGGAGAGACCCAGTACTTC.

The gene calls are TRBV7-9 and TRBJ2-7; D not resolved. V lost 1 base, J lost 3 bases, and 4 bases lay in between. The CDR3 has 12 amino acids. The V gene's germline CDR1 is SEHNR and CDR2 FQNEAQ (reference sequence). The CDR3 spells CASSLEDYEQYF. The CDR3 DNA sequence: TGTGCCAGCAGCTTAGAAGACTACGAGCAGTACTTC.

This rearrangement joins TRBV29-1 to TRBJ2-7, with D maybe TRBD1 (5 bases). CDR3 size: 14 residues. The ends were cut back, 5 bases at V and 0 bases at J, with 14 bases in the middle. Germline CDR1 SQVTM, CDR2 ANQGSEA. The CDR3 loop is CSVNQQGFSYEQYF. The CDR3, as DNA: TGCAGCGTTAATCAGCAGGGTTTCTCCTACGAGCAGTACTTC.

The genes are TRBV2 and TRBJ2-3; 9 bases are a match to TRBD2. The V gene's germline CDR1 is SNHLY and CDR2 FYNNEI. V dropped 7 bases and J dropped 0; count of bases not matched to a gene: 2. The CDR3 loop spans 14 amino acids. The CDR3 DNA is TGTGCCAGCAAAACTAGCGGGAGCACAGATACGCAGTATTTT. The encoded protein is CASKTSGSTDTQYF. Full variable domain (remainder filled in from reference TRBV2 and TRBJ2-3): EPEVTQTPSHQVTQMGQEVILRCVPISNHLYFYWYRQILGQKVEFLVSFYNNEISEKSEIFDDQFSVERPDGSNFTLKIRSTKLEDSAMYFCASKTSGSTDTQYFGPGTRLTVL.

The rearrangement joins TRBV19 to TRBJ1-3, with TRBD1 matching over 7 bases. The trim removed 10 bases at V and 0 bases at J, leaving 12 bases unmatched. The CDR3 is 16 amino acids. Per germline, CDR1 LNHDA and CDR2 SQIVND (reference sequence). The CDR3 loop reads CATLGTELVSGNTIYF. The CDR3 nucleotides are TGTGCCACCCTCGGGACAGAGCTTGTCTCTGGAAACACCATATATTTT.

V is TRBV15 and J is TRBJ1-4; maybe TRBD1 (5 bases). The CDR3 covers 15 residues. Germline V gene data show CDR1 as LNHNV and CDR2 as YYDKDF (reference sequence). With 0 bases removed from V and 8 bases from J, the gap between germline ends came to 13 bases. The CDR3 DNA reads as TGTGCCACCAGCAGAGATGGGGGGGAGGAAGAAAAACTGTTTTTT. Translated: CATSRDGGEEEKLFF.

The CDR3 region is CASSHPQREYIGELFF. The CDR3 nucleotides read TGTGCCAGCAGCCACCCCCAGCGGGAGTACATCGGGGAGCTGTTTTTT. The chain carries TRBV9 and TRBJ2-2; 8 nucleotides align to TRBD2. Unmatched junction bases numbered 12, after V lost 4 bases and J lost 7 bases. This CDR3 spans 16 amino acids. Germline V gives CDR1 SGDLS, CDR2 YYNGEE.

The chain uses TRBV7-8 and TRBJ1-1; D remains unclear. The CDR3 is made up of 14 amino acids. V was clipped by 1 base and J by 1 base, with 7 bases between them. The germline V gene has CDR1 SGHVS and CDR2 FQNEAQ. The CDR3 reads CASSLGRGNTEAFF. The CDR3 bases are TGTGCCAGCAGCTTAGGGCGGGGGAACACTGAAGCTTTCTTT. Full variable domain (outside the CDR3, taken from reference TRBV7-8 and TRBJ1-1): GAGVSQSPRYKVAKRGQDVALRCDPISGHVSLFWYQQALGQGPEFLTYFQNEAQLDKSGLPSDRFFAERPEGSVSTLKIQRTQQEDSAVYLCASSLGRGNTEAFFGQGTRLTVV.